A selection of T cell receptor beta chains follows, all from one sample in a study of blood T cell repertoires in COVID-19. Generated by immunoSEQ multiplex PCR, the TCRdb table keeps only in-frame clones and is missing some. The table records about 270,000 clones, approximately 82% of them present only once. Sequencing input: peripheral blood. The receptors stem from a man older than 75 with acute or convalescent COVID-19. Both conserved end residues are part of each CDR3. Each record gives: J gene, V gene, D gene, clone size, CDR3 protein, CDR3 DNA. The D gene is left open where the match is weak. Some rows mark clone size as missing; the rest say once, few, many or name a class of expanded clone.

TRBJ2-3,TRBV5-1,TRBD2,.,CASSPGTSGSSDTQYF,TGCGCCAGCAGCCCGGGGACTAGCGGGAGCTCAGATACGCAGTATTTT
TRBJ2-3,TRBV7-9,TRBD2,.,CASSERGVADTQYF,TGTGCCAGCAGCGAGCGGGGGGTTGCAGATACGCAGTATTTT
TRBJ2-7,TRBV29-1,TRBD1,.,CSVEDFDRGTYEQYF,TGCAGCGTTGAAGATTTTGACAGGGGTACCTACGAGCAGTACTTC
TRBJ2-5,TRBV28,TRBD1,once,CASRGQQETQYF,TGTGCCAGCAGGGGACAGCAAGAGACCCAGTACTTC
TRBJ1-5,TRBV2,.,.,CASSRDTVSNQPQHF,TGTGCCAGCAGTCGGGACACCGTTAGCAATCAGCCCCAGCATTTT
TRBJ2-2,TRBV7-9,.,.,CASSKRQRVQAGELFF,TGTGCCAGCAGCAAACGACAAAGGGTACAGGCCGGGGAGCTGTTTTTT
TRBJ2-5,TRBV5-1,.,.,CASSLGGVTETQYF,TGCGCCAGCAGCCTTGGAGGGGTTACGGAGACCCAGTACTTC
TRBJ2-7,TRBV5-4,TRBD1,.,CASSSRQGSYEQYF,TGTGCCAGCAGCTCCCGACAGGGATCCTACGAGCAGTACTTC
TRBJ2-3,TRBV4-1,.,.,CASSQVRGGSTDTQYF,TGCGCCAGCAGCCAAGTCCGCGGAGGGAGCACAGATACGCAGTATTTT
TRBJ2-7,TRBV5-4,TRBD2,few,CASSLAGGGRAVEQYF,TGTGCCAGCAGCTTGGCAGGAGGCGGGAGGGCCGTCGAGCAGTACTTC
TRBJ1-1,TRBV7-9,.,.,CASARNPDTEAFF,TGTGCCAGCGCAAGAAATCCGGACACTGAAGCTTTCTTT
TRBJ1-2,TRBV11-2,TRBD1,.,CASSLAGQGLYGYTF,TGTGCCAGCAGCTTAGCGGGACAGGGCCTCTATGGCTACACCTTC
TRBJ2-7,TRBV3-1/TRBV3-2,TRBD2,.,CASSQTSGTDYEQYF,TGTGCCAGCAGCCAAACTAGCGGGACCGACTACGAGCAGTACTTC
TRBJ1-5,TRBV23-1,TRBD1,.,CASTPGTGKVGGLTGQPQHF,TGCGCCAGCACCCCAGGGACAGGGAAGGTTGGAGGCCTAACGGGTCAGCCCCAGCATTTT
TRBJ1-2,TRBV27,.,.,CASSYQGGYGYTF,TGTGCCAGCAGTTATCAGGGCGGCTATGGCTACACCTTC
TRBJ1-3,TRBV6-5,.,.,CASSPRAPTNTIYF,TGTGCCAGCAGTCCCAGGGCCCCCACGAACACCATATATTTT
TRBJ1-2,TRBV15,.,.,CATSSEAKAGGYTF,TGTGCCACCAGCAGTGAGGCCAAAGCTGGGGGCTACACCTTC
TRBJ2-1,TRBV2,TRBD2,once,CASSEGVLAGGGEQFF,TGTGCCAGCAGTGAAGGGGTCCTAGCGGGAGGCGGTGAGCAGTTCTTC
TRBJ1-1,TRBV5-1,.,.,CASSLEPGRTEAFF,TGCGCCAGCAGCTTGGAGCCAGGGCGCACTGAAGCTTTCTTT
TRBJ1-2,TRBV19,.,.,CASSIEGLYGYTF,TGTGCCAGTAGTATAGAGGGACTCTATGGCTACACCTTC
TRBJ2-7,TRBV5-1,TRBD2,few,CASSFFGGDYEQYF,TGCGCCAGCAGCTTTTTCGGGGGGGATTACGAGCAGTACTTC
TRBJ2-7,TRBV19,.,.,CASSINRDYEQYF,TGTGCCAGTAGTATAAACCGGGACTACGAGCAGTACTTC
TRBJ2-5,TRBV19,TRBD2,.,CASSNLAGGGETQYF,TGTGCCAGTAGTAACCTAGCGGGAGGTGGGGAGACCCAGTACTTC
TRBJ2-7,TRBV7-2,TRBD2,.,CASSLAGGSYEQYF,TGTGCCAGCAGCTTGGCGGGGGGCTCCTACGAGCAGTACTTC
TRBJ1-1,TRBV5-1,.,.,CATSSGALNTEAFF,TGCGCCACTTCCTCGGGAGCCTTGAACACTGAAGCTTTCTTT
TRBJ2-5,TRBV24-1,TRBD1,.,CATSDPPGQGGQETQYF,TGTGCCACCAGTGATCCGCCGGGACAGGGAGGTCAAGAGACCCAGTACTTC
TRBJ2-1,TRBV9,TRBD2,.,CASTLSGSNEQFF,TGTGCCAGCACTCTTAGCGGGAGTAATGAGCAGTTCTTC
TRBJ2-7,TRBV27,TRBD2,.,CASSFRGAYEQYF,TGTGCCAGCAGTTTTCGGGGGGCCTACGAGCAGTACTTC
TRBJ2-7,TRBV5-1,TRBD2,.,CASSPGTSSYEQYF,TGCGCCAGCAGCCCAGGGACTAGCAGCTACGAGCAGTACTTC
TRBJ1-6,TRBV28,TRBD1,.,CASSPYLDRDRVQSPLHF,TGTGCCAGCAGTCCCTACCTTGACCGGGACAGGGTCCAGTCACCCCTCCACTTT
TRBJ2-2,TRBV3-1/TRBV3-2,TRBD1,.,CASRGQGGTGELFF,TGTGCCAGCAGAGGACAGGGGGGCACCGGGGAGCTGTTTTTT
TRBJ2-1,TRBV19,TRBD2,.,CASSIMASGNNEQFF,TGTGCCAGTAGTATAATGGCTAGCGGGAATAATGAGCAGTTCTTC